Each of the 19 T cell receptor beta chains below was sequenced from the same sample in a study of blood T cell repertoires in COVID-19. Generated by immunoSEQ multiplex PCR, the TCRdb table keeps only in-frame clones and is missing some. The profile shows about 140,000 clones, over 60% of them singletons. Source material: PBMCs or T cells enriched from blood (not recorded which). The receptors derive from a woman aged 45-59 years who had recovered from COVID-19.

The genes are TRBV10-3 and TRBJ1-6, with D unclear. Germline V CDR1 and CDR2: ENHRY, SYGVKD. This CDR3 has 13 amino acids. V was cut by 4 bases and J by 5 bases, with 6 bases left in between. The CDR3 loop reads CAISATDNSPLHF. For the CDR3, the DNA is TGTGCCATCAGTGCCACTGATAATTCACCCCTCCACTTT.

The chain recombines TRBV5-1 with TRBJ1-2, with 9 bases lining up with TRBD1. V dropped 0 bases and J dropped 5; count of bases not matched to a gene: 2. The length of the CDR3 is 14 residues. CDR1 SGHRS and CDR2 YFSETQ come from the germline V gene. Here the CDR3 DNA reads TGCGCCAGCAGCTTGGGGACAGGGGAGTATGGCTACACCTTC. Its translation is CASSLGTGEYGYTF.

In this sample, this clone turned up once. The rearrangement joins TRBV12-5 to TRBJ1-2; 12 positions match TRBD1. The J segment lost 7 bases and the V segment lost 7 bases, leaving 4 bases of the junction unmatched. The germline V gene has CDR1 LGHNT and CDR2 FRNRAP. The CDR3 is made up of 13 amino acids. Here the CDR3 DNA reads TGTGCTAGTGACGGGACAGGGGGCTCTGGCTACACCTTC. It yields the protein CASDGTGGSGYTF.

This clone was seen only a few times. The chain has TRBV10-1 and TRBJ2-1; a possible D gene is TRBD2 (6 bases). Germline values: CDR1 WNHNN, CDR2 SYGVQD (reference sequence). The CDR3 extends over 15 amino acids. The V end was cut by 2 bases, the J end by 6 bases, with 14 bases between. The CDR3 region is CASSESSGLGNEQFF. Here the CDR3 DNA reads TGCGCCAGCAGTGAGAGTAGCGGCCTGGGCAATGAGCAGTTCTTC.

The sample holds one count of this clone. The chain has TRBV5-1 and TRBJ1-2, with 7 bases fitting TRBD1. Per the germline V gene, CDR1 is SGHRS and CDR2 is YFSETQ. V gave up 4 bases and J gave up 8 bases; unmatched junction bases: 14. This CDR3 is 15 amino acids long. This CDR3 is CASSAGTVGSSGYTF. The CDR3 DNA is TGCGCCAGCAGCGCCGGGACAGTAGGGTCGAGCGGCTACACCTTC.

This clone was observed a handful of times. The rearrangement links TRBV3-1 (or the pseudogene TRBV3-2) to TRBJ2-2; D possibly corresponds to TRBD1 (5 bases). The CDR3 extends over 15 amino acids. Germline CDR1 LGHDT, CDR2 YNNKEL (reference sequence). V gave up 4 bases and J gave up 1 base, with 10 bases separating them. CDR3 DNA: TGTGCCAGCAGCCCAGGGATAGGGAACACCGGGGAGCTGTTTTTT. Its translation: CASSPGIGNTGELFF.

The V and J genes are TRBV5-8 and TRBJ2-7, with 9 nucleotides matching TRBD1. CDR1 and CDR2 from the germline V gene are SGHTS and YDEGEE. The CDR3 has 14 residues. The junction had 4 bases not matched to a gene; V was cut back by 4 bases and J by 2 bases. The chain's CDR3 is CASSTTGGTYEQYF. DNA for the CDR3: TGTGCCAGCAGCACAACAGGGGGCACCTACGAGCAGTACTTC. The full variable domain, its missing parts supplied by reference TRBV5-8 and TRBJ2-7, is EAGVTQSPTHLIKTRGQQATLRCSPISGHTSVYWYQQALGLGLQFLLWYDEGEERNRGNFPPRFSGRQFPNYSSELNVNALELEDSALYLCASSTTGGTYEQYFGPGTRLTVT.

This clone was found once. CDR3 bases: TGTGCCAGCAGGGCCGGGACTAGCTCCTACAATGAGCAGTTCTTC. Its protein is CASRAGTSSYNEQFF. The chain uses TRBV2 and TRBJ2-1; 8 nucleotides align to TRBD2. J gave up 0 bases and V 6 bases, and 4 bases lay outside the gene matches. The CDR3 covers 15 residues. Per germline, CDR1 SNHLY and CDR2 FYNNEI.

This clone has a count of ten or more. The gene calls are TRBV9 and TRBJ2-2; no definite D call. Trimming shortened V by 0 bases and J by 9 bases, and 9 bases separated the two germline ends. CDR3 size: 13 residues. Germline V CDR1 and CDR2: SGDLS, YYNGEE. The CDR3 DNA is TGTGCCAGCAGCGTAGTTCAATCCCGGGAGCTGTTTTTT. Residues: CASSVVQSRELFF.

CDR3 sequence (DNA): TGTGCCAGCAGTGAAGTGCGGGGGTCCCACAATGAGCAGTTCTTC. It translates to CASSEVRGSHNEQFF. This sequence joins TRBV2 and TRBJ2-1; 7 bases align to TRBD2. V shed 1 base, J shed 5 bases, and the junction held 5 bases outside the gene matches. Germline loops: CDR1 SNHLY, CDR2 FYNNEI. The CDR3 has 15 amino acids.

This chain connects TRBV27 to TRBJ1-2; a possible D gene is TRBD1 (6 bases). The V end lost 6 bases, the J end lost 5 bases, and 16 bases lay between the germline ends. Germline V gene data show CDR1 as MNHEY and CDR2 as SMNVEV (reference sequence). This CDR3 region has 14 residues. This CDR3 reads CASSPLTGLYGYTF. As DNA, the CDR3 is TGTGCCAGCAGCCCCTTAACAGGGTTATATGGCTACACCTTC.

The chain is built from TRBV11-3 and TRBJ2-3; 10 bases agree with TRBD2. CDR1 and CDR2 from the germline V gene are SGHNT and YENEEA. The CDR3 spans 15 residues. The V and J ends lost 5 bases and 6 bases, in that order; junction bases with no gene match: 8. The CDR3 spells CASSPSGGEADTQYF. CDR3 nucleotide sequence: TGTGCCAGCAGCCCAAGCGGGGGGGAGGCTGATACGCAGTATTTT.

The table lists this clone with a few counts. V gene TRBV9 combines with J gene TRBJ2-7, with D perhaps matching TRBD1 (6 bases). Trimming pared 0 bases from V and 8 bases from J, leaving 18 bases between. This CDR3 comprises 15 residues. In germline, CDR1 is SGDLS, CDR2 YYNGEE. The chain's CDR3 is CASSVVGSVGAKQYF. The DNA for the CDR3 is TGTGCCAGCAGCGTAGTTGGATCGGTGGGGGCGAAGCAGTACTTC.

The CDR3 is CSASFSGTFSEQYF. The CDR3 bases are TGCAGTGCTAGTTTTAGCGGGACGTTCTCCGAGCAGTACTTC. This sequence joins TRBV20-1 and TRBJ2-7, with TRBD2 matching 8 bases. The V and J ends lost 3 bases and 6 bases, in that order; junction bases with no gene match: 10. Germline assignment: CDR1 DFQATT and CDR2 SNEGSKA (reference sequence). This CDR3 has 14 amino acids.

The J gene is TRBJ2-3, the V gene TRBV2, with 12 bases fitting TRBD2. The CDR3 sequence is 18 residues long. Per the germline V gene, CDR1 is SNHLY and CDR2 is FYNNEI. Trimming at V came to 10 bases and at J to 1 base, leaving 15 bases not matched to a gene. The CDR3 sequence: CAIGGASGRAGGTDTQYF. In DNA, the CDR3 is TGTGCCATCGGGGGGGCTAGCGGGAGGGCCGGTGGCACAGATACGCAGTATTTT.

V is TRBV27 and J is TRBJ2-1, with TRBD2 identical over 8 bases. Germline values: CDR1 MNHEY, CDR2 SMNVEV (reference sequence). This CDR3 region has 15 residues. Trimming took 8 bases from V and 4 from J; bases not matched to a gene: 10. CDR3 sequence reads: CASRPLLAGYNEQFF. CDR3 DNA sequence: TGTGCCAGCCGTCCCCTGCTAGCGGGTTACAATGAGCAGTTCTTC.

V gene TRBV19 combines with J gene TRBJ2-1; 9 nucleotides match TRBD1. The length of the CDR3 is 16 residues. CDR1 and CDR2 (germline): LNHDA, SQIVND (reference sequence). V trimming: 3 bases; J trimming: 7 bases; junction bases outside the gene matches: 10. The CDR3 loop is CASSIAGQGRWNEQFF. DNA for the CDR3: TGTGCCAGTAGTATCGCGGGACAGGGAAGGTGGAATGAGCAGTTCTTC.

The chain joins TRBV3-1 (or the pseudogene TRBV3-2) to TRBJ2-7; 14 nucleotides align to TRBD2. This CDR3 spans 15 amino acids. V dropped 4 bases and J dropped 5; count of bases not matched to a gene: 4. The germline gives CDR1 LGHDT, CDR2 YNNKEL (reference sequence). In DNA, the CDR3 is TGTGCCAGCAGCCCGGGACTAGCGGGAGCTGACGAGCAGTACTTC. This codes for CASSPGLAGADEQYF.

This chain joins TRBV7-6 and TRBJ2-4; 8 bases are shared with TRBD1. The germline CDR1 and CDR2 sequences are SGHVS and FNYEAQ. The CDR3 consists of 16 residues. Germline trimming cut 1 base from V and 5 bases from J; bases unmatched to any gene: 7. The CDR3 region is CASSLEARDRQNIQYF. In DNA form, the CDR3 reads TGTGCCAGCAGCTTAGAGGCCCGGGACAGGCAAAACATTCAGTACTTC.